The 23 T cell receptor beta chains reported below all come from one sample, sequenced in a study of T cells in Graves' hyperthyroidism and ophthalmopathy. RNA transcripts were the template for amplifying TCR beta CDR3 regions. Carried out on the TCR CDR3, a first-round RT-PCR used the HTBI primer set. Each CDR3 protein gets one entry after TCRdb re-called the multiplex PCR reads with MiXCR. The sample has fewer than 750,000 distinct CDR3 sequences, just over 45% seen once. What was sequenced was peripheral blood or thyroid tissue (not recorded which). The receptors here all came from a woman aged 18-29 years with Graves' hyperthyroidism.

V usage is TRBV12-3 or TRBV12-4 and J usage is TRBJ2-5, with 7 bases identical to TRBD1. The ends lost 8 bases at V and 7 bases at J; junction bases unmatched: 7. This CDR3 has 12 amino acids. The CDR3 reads CASSTQGVTQYF. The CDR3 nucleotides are TGTGCCAGCTCCACTCAGGGGGTGACCCAGTACTTC.

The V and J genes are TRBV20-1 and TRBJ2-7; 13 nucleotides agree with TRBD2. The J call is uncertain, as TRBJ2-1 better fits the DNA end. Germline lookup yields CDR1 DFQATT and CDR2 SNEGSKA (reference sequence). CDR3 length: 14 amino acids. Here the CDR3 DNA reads TGCAGTGCTTCCGGGACTAGCGGGACGGGGGAGCAGTTCTTC. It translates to CSASGTSGTGEQFF.

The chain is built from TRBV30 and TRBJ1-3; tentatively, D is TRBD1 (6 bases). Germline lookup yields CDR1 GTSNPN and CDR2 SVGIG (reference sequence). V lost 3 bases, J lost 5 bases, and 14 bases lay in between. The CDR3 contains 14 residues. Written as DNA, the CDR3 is TGTGCCTGGAGGGCGGACAGACGAAGAAACACCATATATTTT. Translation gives CAWRADRRRNTIYF.

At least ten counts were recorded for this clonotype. Here the CDR3 reads CSARDPWSSYEQYF. CDR3 in DNA: TGCAGTGCTAGAGATCCCTGGAGCTCCTACGAGCAGTACTTC. The chain joins TRBV20-1 to TRBJ2-7, with D hard to call. The CDR3 is made up of 14 amino acids. V was clipped by 0 bases and J by 0 bases, with 9 bases between them. CDR1 and CDR2 from the germline V gene are DFQATT and SNEGSKA (reference sequence).

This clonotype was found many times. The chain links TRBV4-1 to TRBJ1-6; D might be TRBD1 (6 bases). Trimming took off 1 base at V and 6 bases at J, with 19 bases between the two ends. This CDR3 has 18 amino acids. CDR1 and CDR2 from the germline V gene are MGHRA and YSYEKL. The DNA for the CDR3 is TGCGCCAGCAGCCAAGCGGAAGGGGGGCGTCTGATTAATTCACCCCTCCACTTT. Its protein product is CASSQAEGGRLINSPLHF.

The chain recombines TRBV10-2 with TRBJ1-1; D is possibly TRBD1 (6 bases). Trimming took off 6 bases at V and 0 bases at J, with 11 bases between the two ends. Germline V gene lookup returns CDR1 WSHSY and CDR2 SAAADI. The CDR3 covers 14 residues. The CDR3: CASRHRAMNTEAFF. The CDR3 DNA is TGCGCCAGCAGACACAGGGCGATGAACACTGAAGCTTTCTTT.

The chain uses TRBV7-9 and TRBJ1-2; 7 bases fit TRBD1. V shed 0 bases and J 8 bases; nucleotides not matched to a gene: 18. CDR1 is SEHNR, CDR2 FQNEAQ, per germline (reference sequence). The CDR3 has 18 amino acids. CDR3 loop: CASSLATRQGNKVDGYTF. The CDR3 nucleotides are TGTGCCAGCAGCTTAGCTACTCGACAGGGTAATAAGGTCGACGGCTACACCTTC. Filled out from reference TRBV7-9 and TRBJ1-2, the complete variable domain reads DTGVSQNPRHKITKRGQNVTFRCDPISEHNRLYWYRQTLGQGPEFLTYFQNEAQLEKSRLLSDRFSAERPKGSFSTLEIQRTEQGDSAMYLCASSLATRQGNKVDGYTFGSGTRLTVV.

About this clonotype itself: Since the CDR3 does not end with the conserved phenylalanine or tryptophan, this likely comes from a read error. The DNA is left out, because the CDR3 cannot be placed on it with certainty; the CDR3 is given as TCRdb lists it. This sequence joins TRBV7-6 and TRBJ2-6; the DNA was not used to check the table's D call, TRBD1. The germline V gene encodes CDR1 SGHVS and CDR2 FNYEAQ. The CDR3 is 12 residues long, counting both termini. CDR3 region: CASSSPRTGPNT.

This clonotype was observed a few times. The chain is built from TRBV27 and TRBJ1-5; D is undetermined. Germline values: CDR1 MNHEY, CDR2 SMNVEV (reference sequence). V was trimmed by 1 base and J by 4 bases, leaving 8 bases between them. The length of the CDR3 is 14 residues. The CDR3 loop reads CASSLYGPNQPQHF. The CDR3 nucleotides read TGTGCCAGCAGTTTATATGGGCCTAATCAGCCCCAGCATTTT.

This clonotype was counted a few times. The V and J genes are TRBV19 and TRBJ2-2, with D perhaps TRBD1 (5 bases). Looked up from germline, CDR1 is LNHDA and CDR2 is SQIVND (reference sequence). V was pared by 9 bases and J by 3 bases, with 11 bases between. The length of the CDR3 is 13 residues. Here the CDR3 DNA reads TGTGCCAGCGCAGGGTTCTACACCGGGGAGCTGTTTTTT. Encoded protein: CASAGFYTGELFF.

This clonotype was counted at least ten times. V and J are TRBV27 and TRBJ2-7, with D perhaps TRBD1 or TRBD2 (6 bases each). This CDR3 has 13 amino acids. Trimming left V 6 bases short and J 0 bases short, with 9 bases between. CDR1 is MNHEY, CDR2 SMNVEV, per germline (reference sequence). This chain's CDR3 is CASREGDSYEQYF. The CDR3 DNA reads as TGTGCCAGCAGGGAGGGGGACTCCTACGAGCAGTACTTC.

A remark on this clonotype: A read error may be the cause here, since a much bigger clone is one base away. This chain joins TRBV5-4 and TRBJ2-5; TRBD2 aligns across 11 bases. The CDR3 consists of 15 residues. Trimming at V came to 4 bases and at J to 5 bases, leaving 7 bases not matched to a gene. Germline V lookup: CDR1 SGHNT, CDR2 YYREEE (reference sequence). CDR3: CASSTLAGECETQYF. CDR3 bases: TGTGCCAGCAGCACACTAGCGGGAGAGTGTGAGACCCAGTACTTC.

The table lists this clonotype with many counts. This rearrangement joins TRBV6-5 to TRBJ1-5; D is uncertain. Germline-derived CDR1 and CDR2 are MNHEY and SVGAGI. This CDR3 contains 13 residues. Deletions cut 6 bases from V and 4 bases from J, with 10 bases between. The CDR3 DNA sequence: TGTGCCAGCAGCCCACAAGCTAATCAGCCCCAGCATTTT. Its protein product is CASSPQANQPQHF.

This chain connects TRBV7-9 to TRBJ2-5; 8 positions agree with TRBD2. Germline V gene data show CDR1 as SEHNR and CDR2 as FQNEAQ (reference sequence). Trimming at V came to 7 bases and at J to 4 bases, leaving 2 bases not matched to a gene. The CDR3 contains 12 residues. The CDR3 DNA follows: TGTGCCAGCAACCTAGCGGGAGAGACCCAGTACTTC. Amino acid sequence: CASNLAGETQYF.

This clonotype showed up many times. The chain's CDR3 is CASNGRLATGELFF. The CDR3 nucleotides read TGTGCCAGCAACGGGAGACTCGCTACCGGGGAGCTGTTTTTT. The chain has TRBV12-3 or TRBV12-4 and TRBJ2-2; D possibly corresponds to TRBD2 (6 bases). V was shortened by 7 bases and J by 5 bases, with 14 bases between the two germline ends. The length of the CDR3 is 14 residues.

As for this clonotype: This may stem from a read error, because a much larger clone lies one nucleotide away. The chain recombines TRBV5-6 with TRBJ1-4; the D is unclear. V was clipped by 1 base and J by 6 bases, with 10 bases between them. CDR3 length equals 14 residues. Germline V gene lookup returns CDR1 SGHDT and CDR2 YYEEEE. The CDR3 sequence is CASSLWGLDEKLFF. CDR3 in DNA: TGTGCCAGCAGCTTGTGGGGTCTTGATGAAAAACTGTTTTTT. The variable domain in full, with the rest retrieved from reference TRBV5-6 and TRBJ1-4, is DAGVTQSPTHLIKTRGQQVTLRCSPKSGHDTVSWYQQALGQGPQFIFQYYEEEERQRGNFPDRFSGHQFPNYSSELNVNALLLGDSALYLCASSLWGLDEKLFFGSGTQLSVL.

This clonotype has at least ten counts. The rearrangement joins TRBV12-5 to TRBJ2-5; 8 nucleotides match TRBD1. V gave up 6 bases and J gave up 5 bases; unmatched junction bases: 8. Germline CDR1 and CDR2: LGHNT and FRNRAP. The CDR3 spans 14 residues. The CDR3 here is CASGDRGFSETQYF. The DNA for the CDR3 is TGTGCTAGTGGCGACAGGGGATTTTCGGAGACCCAGTACTTC.

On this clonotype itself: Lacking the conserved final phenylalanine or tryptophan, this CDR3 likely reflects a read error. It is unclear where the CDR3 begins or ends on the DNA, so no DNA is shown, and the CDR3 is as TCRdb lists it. The CDR3 reads CASSQPLAG. The chain uses TRBV4-1 and TRBJ2-7; TRBD2 is taken as the D call from the table, unchecked against the DNA. Per germline, CDR1 MGHRA and CDR2 YSYEKL. The CDR3 contains 9 residues when both ends are counted.

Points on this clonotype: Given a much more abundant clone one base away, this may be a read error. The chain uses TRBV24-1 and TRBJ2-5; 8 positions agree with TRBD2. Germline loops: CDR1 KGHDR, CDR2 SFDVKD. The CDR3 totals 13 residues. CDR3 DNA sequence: TGTGCCATCAGTACCACTAGCGGAGAGACCCAGTACTTC. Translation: CAISTTSGETQYF.

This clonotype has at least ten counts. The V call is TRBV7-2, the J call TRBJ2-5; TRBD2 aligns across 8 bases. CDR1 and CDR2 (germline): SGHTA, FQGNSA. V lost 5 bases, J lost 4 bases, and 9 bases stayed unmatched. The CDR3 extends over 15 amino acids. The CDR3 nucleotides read TGTGCCAGCAGCCTCTGGAGCGGGAGTCTAGAGACCCAGTACTTC. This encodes CASSLWSGSLETQYF.

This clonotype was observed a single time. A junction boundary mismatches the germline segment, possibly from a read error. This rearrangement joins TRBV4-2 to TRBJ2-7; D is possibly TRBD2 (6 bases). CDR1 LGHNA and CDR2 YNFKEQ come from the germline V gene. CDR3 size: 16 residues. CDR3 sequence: CASSPRGTAYTYEKYF. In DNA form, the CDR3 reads TGTGCCAGCAGCCCTCGGGGGACTGCCTATACCTACGAGAAGTACTTC.

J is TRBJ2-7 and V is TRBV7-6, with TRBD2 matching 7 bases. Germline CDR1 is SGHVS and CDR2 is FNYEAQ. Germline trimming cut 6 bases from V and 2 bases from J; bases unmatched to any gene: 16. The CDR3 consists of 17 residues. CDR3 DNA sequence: TGTGCCAGCAGTGACAGCTCTGGGGCGGGAGCTACCTACGAGCAGTACTTC. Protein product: CASSDSSGAGATYEQYF.

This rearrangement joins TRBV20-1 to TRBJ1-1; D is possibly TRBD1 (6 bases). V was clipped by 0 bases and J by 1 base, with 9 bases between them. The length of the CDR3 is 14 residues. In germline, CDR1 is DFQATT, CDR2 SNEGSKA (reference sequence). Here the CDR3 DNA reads TGCAGTGCTAGAGATCGGGGGCCGAACACTGAAGCTTTCTTT. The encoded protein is CSARDRGPNTEAFF.